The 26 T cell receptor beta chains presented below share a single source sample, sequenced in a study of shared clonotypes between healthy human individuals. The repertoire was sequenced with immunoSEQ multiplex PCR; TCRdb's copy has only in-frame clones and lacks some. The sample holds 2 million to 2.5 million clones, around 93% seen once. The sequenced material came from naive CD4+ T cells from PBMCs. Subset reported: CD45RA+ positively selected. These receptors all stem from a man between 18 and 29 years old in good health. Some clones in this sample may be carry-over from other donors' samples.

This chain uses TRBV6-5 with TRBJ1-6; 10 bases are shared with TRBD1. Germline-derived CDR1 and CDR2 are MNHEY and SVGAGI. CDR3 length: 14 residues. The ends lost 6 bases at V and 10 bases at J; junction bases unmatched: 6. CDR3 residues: CASRPGTGVSPLHF. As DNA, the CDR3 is TGTGCCAGCAGACCGGGGACAGGGGTCTCACCCCTCCACTTT.

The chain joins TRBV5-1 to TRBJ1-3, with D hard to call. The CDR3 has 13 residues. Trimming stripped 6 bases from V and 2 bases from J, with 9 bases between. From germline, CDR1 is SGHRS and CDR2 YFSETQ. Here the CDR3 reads CASKEGAGNTIYF. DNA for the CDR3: TGCGCCAGCAAGGAAGGAGCTGGAAACACCATATATTTT.

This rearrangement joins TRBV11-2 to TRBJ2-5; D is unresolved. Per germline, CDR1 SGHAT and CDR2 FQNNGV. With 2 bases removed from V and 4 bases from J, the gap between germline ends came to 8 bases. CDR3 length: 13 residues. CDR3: CASSLSSVETQYF. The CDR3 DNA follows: TGTGCCAGCAGCTTATCCTCGGTAGAGACCCAGTACTTC.

CDR3 region: CASSLAGGATSKNIQYF. The CDR3 coding sequence is TGCGCCAGCAGCTTGGCAGGCGGAGCGACCTCCAAAAACATTCAGTACTTC. The rearrangement uses TRBV5-1 and TRBJ2-4; D gene uncertain. The CDR3 length is 17 residues. Per germline, CDR1 SGHRS and CDR2 YFSETQ. V was clipped by 0 bases and J by 2 bases, with 15 bases between them.

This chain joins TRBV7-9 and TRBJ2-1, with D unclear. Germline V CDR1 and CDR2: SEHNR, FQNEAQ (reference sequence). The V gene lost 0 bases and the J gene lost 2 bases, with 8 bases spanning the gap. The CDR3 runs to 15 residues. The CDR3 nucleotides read TGTGCCAGCAGCTTAGCGGGTCTAGCCTACAATGAGCAGTTCTTC. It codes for CASSLAGLAYNEQFF.

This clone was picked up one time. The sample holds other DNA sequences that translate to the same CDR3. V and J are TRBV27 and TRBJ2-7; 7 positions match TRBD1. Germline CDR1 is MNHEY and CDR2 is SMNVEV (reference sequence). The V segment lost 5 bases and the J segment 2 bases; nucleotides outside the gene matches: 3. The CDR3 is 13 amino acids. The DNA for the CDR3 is TGTGCCAGCAGTCGACAGGGCCCCTACGAGCAGTACTTC. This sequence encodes CASSRQGPYEQYF.

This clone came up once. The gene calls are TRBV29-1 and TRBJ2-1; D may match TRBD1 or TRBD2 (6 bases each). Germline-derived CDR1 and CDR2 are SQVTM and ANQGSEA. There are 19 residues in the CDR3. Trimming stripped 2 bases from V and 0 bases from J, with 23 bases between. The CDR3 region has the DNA TGCAGCGTTGAACAACCGTGGACGAGGGGGGCGAGCTCCTACAATGAGCAGTTCTTC. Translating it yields CSVEQPWTRGASSYNEQFF.

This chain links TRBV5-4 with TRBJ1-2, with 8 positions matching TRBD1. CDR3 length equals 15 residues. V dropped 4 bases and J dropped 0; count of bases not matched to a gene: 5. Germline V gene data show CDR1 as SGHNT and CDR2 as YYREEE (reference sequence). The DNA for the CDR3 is TGTGCCAGCAGCCTGCGGACAGGGACTAACTATGGCTACACCTTC. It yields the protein CASSLRTGTNYGYTF.

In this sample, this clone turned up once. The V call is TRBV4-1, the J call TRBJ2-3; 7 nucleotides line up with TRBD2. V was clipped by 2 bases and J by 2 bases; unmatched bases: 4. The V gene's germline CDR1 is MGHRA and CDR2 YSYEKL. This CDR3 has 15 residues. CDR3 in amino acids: CASSQRTSPTDTQYF. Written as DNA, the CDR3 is TGCGCCAGCAGCCAACGGACTAGTCCCACAGATACGCAGTATTTT.

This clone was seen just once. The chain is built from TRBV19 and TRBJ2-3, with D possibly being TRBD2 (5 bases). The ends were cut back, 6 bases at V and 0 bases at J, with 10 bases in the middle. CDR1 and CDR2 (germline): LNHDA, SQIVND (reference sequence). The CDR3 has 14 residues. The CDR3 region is CASSLRTSTDTQYF. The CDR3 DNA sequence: TGTGCCAGTAGCCTACGGACTAGCACAGATACGCAGTATTTT.

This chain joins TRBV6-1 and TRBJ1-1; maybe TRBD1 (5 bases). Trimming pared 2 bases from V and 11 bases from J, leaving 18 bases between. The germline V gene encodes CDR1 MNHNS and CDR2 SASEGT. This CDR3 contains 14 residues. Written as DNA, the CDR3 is TGTGCCAGCAGTGAATACGATAGGGGTACTCTGGCTTTCTTT. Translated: CASSEYDRGTLAFF.

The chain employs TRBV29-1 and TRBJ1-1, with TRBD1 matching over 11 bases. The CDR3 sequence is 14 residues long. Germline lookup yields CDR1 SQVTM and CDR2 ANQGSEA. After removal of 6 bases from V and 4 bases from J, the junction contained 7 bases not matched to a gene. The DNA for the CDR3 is TGCAGCGTACGGACAGGGGGCTCGCTCACTGAAGCTTTCTTT. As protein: CSVRTGGSLTEAFF.

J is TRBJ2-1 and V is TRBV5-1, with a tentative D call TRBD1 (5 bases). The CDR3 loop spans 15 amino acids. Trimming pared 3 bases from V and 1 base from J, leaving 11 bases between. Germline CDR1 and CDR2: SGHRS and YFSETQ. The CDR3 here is CASSSSGLSYNEQFF. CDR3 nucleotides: TGCGCCAGCAGCTCTTCAGGGTTGTCCTACAATGAGCAGTTCTTC.

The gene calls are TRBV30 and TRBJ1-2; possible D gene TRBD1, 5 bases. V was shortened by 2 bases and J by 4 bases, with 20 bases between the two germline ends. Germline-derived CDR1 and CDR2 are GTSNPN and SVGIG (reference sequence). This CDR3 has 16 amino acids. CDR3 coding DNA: TGTGCCTGGAGTACCGGAGGGGTCCCCCGTGGCTATGGCTACACCTTC. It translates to CAWSTGGVPRGYGYTF.

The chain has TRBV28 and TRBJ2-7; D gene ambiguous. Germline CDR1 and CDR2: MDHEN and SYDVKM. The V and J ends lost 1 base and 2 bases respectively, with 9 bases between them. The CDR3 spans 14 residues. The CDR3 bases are TGTGCCAGCAGTTTATTCTCCCCCGCCTACGAGCAGTACTTC. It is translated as CASSLFSPAYEQYF.

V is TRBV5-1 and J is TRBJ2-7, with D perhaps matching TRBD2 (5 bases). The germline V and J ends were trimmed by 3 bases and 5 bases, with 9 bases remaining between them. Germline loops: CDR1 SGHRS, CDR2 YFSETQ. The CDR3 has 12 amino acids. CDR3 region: CASSYGNHEQYF. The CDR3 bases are TGCGCCAGCAGCTACGGGAACCACGAGCAGTACTTC.

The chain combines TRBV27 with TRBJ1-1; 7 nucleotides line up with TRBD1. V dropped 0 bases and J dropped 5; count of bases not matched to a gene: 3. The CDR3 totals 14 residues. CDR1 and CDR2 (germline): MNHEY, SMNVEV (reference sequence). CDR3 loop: CASSLSGRGTEAFF. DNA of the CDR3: TGTGCCAGCAGTTTATCGGGCAGGGGGACTGAAGCTTTCTTT.

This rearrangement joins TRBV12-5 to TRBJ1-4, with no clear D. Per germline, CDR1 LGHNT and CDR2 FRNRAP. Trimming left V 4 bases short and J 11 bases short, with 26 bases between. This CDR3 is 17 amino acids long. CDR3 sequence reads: CASGSTLESPLRWKLFF. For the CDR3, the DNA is TGTGCTAGTGGTTCCACCCTCGAATCCCCACTTCGGTGGAAACTGTTTTTT.

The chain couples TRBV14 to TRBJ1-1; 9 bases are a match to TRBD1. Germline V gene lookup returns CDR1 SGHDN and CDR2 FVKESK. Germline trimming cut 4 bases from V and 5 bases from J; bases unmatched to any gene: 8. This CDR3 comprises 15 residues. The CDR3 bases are TGTGCCAGCAGCCCTGGGACAGGGTTTAGAACTGAAGCTTTCTTT. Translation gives CASSPGTGFRTEAFF.

CDR3 sequence: CASSEVSGRAADTQYF. DNA for the CDR3: TGCGCCAGCAGTGAGGTCAGCGGGAGGGCCGCAGATACGCAGTATTTT. V is TRBV10-1 and J is TRBJ2-3, with 10 bases aligning to TRBD2. CDR1 and CDR2 (germline): WNHNN, SYGVQD (reference sequence). The CDR3 extends over 16 amino acids. V lost 2 bases, J lost 4 bases, and 6 bases stayed unmatched.

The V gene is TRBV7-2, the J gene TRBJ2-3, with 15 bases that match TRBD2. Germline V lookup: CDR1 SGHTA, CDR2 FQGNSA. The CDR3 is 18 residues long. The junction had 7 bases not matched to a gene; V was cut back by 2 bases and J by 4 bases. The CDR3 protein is CASSLLGLAGGPADTQYF. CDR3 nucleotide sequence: TGTGCCAGCAGCTTACTCGGACTAGCGGGAGGGCCCGCAGATACGCAGTATTTT. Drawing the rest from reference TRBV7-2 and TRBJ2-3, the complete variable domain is GAGVSQSPSNKVTEKGKDVELRCDPISGHTALYWYRQSLGQGLEFLIYFQGNSAPDKSGLPSDRFSAERTGGSVSTLTIQRTQQEDSAVYLCASSLLGLAGGPADTQYFGPGTRLTVL.

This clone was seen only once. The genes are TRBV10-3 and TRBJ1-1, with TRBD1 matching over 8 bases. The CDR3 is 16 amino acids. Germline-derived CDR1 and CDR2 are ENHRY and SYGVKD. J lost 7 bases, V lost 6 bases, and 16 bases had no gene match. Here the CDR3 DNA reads TGTGCCATCAGGGACCCCGGGACAGGCGCATCAGATGAAGCTTTCTTT. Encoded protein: CAIRDPGTGASDEAFF.

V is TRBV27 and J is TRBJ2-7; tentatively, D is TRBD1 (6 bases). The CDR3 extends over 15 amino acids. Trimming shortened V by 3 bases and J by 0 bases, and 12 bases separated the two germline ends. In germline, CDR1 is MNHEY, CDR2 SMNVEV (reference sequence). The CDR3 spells CASSLDRLNSYEQYF. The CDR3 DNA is TGTGCCAGCAGTTTGGACAGATTAAACTCCTACGAGCAGTACTTC.

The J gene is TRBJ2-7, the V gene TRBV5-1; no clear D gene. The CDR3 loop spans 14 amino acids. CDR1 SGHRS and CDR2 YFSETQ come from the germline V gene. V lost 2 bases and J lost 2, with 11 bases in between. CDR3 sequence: CASSLRLRAYEQYF. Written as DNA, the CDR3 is TGCGCCAGCAGCTTACGACTCAGAGCCTACGAGCAGTACTTC.

This chain's CDR3 is CASSANLAGVPGELFF. As DNA, the CDR3 is TGTGCCAGCAGCGCCAACCTAGCGGGAGTCCCCGGGGAGCTGTTTTTT. The rearrangement links TRBV7-2 to TRBJ2-2, with 10 bases that match TRBD2. There are 16 residues in the CDR3. The germline CDR1 and CDR2 sequences are SGHTA and FQGNSA. V was pared by 5 bases and J by 6 bases, with 9 bases of the junction left unmatched.

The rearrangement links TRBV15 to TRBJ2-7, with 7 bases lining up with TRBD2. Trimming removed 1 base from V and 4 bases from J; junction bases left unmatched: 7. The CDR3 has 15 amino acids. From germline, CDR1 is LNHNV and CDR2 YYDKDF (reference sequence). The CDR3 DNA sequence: TGTGCCACCAGCAGAGGATCGGGAGGAATTTACGAGCAGTACTTC. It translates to CATSRGSGGIYEQYF. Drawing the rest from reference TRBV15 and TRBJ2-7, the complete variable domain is DAMVIQNPRYQVTQFGKPVTLSCSQTLNHNVMYWYQQKSSQAPKLLFHYYDKDFNNEADTPDNFQSRRPNTSFCFLDIRSPGLGDTAMYLCATSRGSGGIYEQYFGPGTRLTVT.